This T cell receptor (beta chain) originates from a study of OX40 agonist ivuxolimab in advanced cancers. Study summary: Earlier anti-PD-1, anti-PD-L1 or anti-CTLA-4 therapy was permitted; over 35% had received some. Study-wide results and limits: Determination of antigen specificity was not performed for the expanded peripheral T cells.

Clones were read by immunoSEQ multiplex PCR, and TCRdb kept only the in-frame ones, dropping some. This table holds around 20,000 clones, just under 75% found once. Autoimmune disease history or systemic immunosuppression led to patients being barred. Blood sampling took place at baseline, cycle 4 day 1, and cycle 7 day 1. Germline trimming cut 3 bases from V and 4 bases from J; bases unmatched to any gene: 1. The germline gives CDR1 LNHDA, CDR2 SQIVND (reference sequence). The CDR3 totals 14 residues. Of note for this clone: What it recognizes is unknown.

The sample here was CD4+ or CD8+ T cells sorted from blood, taken in a trial of the OX40 agonist ivuxolimab. The receptor's source is an adult with an advanced solid tumor such as melanoma, head and neck, liver or kidney cancer. The gene calls are TRBV19 and TRBJ1-5, with 9 bases fitting TRBD1. The CDR3 loop reads CASSMGQGNQPQHF. As DNA, the CDR3 is TGTGCCAGTAGTATGGGACAGGGTAATCAGCCCCAGCATTTT. Based on the CDR3 plus reference TRBV19 and TRBJ1-5, the full variable domain is DGGITQSPKYLFRKEGQNVTLSCEQNLNHDAMYWYRQDPGQGLRLIYYSQIVNDFQKGDIAEGYSVSREKKESFPLTVTSAQKNPTAFYLCASSMGQGNQPQHFGDGTRLSIL.